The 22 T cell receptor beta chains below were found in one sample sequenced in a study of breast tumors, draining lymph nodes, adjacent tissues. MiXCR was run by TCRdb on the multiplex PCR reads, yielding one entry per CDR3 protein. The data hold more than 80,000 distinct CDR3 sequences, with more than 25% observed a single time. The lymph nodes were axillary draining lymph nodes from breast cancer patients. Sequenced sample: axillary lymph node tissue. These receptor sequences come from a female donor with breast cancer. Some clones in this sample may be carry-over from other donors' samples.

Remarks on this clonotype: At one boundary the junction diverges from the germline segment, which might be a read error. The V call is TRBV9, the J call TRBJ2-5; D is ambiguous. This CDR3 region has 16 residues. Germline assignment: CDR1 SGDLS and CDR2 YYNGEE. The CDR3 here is CASSVGTVQEHTEALF. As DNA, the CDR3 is TGTGCCAGCAGCGTGGGAACAGTCCAGGAACACACTGAAGCTCTCTTT.

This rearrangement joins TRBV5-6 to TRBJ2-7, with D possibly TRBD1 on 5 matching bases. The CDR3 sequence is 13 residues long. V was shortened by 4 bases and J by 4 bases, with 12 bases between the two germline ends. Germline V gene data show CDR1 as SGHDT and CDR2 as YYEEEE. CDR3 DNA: TGTGCCAGCAGCCTATCTACAGGATACGAGCAGTACGTC. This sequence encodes CASSLSTGYEQYV.

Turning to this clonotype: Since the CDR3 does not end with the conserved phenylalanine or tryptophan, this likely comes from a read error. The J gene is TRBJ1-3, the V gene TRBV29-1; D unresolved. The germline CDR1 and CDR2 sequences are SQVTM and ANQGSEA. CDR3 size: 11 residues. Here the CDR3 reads CNVRVEDTIYL. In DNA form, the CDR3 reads TGCAACGTTCGGGTTGAGGACACCATATATCTT.

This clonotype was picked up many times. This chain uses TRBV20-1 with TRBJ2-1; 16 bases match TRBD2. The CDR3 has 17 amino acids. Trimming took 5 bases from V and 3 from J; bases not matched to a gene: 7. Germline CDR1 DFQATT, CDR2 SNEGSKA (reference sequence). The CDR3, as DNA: TGCAGTGCTTTCGGGACTAGCGGGAGGGCCGGCTACAATGAGCAGTTCTTC. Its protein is CSAFGTSGRAGYNEQFF.

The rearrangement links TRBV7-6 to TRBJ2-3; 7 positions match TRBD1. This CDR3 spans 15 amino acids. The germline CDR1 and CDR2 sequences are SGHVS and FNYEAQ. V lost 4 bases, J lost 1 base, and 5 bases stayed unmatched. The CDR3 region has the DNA TGTGCCAGCAGCTCCCCTACAGGGGGCACAGATACGCAGTATTTT. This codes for CASSSPTGGTDTQYF.

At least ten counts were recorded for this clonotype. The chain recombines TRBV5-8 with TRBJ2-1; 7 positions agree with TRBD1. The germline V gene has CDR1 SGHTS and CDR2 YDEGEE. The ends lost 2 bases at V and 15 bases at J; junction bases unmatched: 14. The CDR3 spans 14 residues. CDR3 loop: CASSFSGTASAGFF. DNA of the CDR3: TGTGCCAGCAGCTTTTCCGGGACAGCCTCCGCGGGGTTCTTC.

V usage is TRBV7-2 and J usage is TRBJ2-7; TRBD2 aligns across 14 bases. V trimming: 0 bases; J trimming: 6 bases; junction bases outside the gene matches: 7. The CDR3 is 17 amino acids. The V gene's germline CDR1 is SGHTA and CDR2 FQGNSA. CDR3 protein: CASSLAPGLAGAGEQYF. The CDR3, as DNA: TGTGCCAGCAGCTTAGCACCGGGACTAGCGGGAGCAGGCGAGCAGTACTTC.

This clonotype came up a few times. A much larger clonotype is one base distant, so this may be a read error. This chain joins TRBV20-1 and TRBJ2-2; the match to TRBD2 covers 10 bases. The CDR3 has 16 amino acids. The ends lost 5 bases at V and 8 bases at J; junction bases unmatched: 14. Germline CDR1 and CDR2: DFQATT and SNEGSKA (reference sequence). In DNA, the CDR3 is TGCAGTGCTCCGTCTTTTCTAGCGGGAGCTGCGGGGGAGCTGTTTTTT. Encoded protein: CSAPSFLAGAAGELFF.

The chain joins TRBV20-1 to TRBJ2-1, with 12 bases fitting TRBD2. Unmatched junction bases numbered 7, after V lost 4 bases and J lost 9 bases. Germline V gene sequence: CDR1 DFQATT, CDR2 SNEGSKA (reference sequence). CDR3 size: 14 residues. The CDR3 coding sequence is TGCAGTGCTAAAGGACTAGCGGGGAGTAGTGAGCAGTTCTTC. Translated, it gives CSAKGLAGSSEQFF.

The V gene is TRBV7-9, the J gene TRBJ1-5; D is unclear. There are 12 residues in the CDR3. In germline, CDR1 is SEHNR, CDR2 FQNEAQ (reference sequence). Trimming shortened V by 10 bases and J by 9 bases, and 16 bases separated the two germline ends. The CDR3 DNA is TGTGCCACTTCCCAACAGATCGGGCCCCAGCATTTT. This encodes CATSQQIGPQHF. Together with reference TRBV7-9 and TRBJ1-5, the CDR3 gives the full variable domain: DTGVSQNPRHKITKRGQNVTFRCDPISEHNRLYWYRQTLGQGPEFLTYFQNEAQLEKSRLLSDRFSAERPKGSFSTLEIQRTEQGDSAMYLCATSQQIGPQHFGDGTRLSIL.

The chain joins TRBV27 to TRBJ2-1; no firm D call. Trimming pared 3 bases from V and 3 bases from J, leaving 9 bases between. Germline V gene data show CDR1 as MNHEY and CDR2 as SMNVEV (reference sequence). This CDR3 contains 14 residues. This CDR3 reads CASSLRFFYNEQFF. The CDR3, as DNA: TGTGCCAGCAGTTTGCGTTTTTTCTACAATGAGCAGTTCTTC.

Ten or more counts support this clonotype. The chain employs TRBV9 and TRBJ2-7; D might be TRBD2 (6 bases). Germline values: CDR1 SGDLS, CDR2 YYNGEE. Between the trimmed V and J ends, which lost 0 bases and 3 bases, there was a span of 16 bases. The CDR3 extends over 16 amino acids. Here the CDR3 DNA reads TGTGCCAGCAGCGTAGAATCTTGGGAGGCTGGCTACGAGCAGTACTTC. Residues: CASSVESWEAGYEQYF.

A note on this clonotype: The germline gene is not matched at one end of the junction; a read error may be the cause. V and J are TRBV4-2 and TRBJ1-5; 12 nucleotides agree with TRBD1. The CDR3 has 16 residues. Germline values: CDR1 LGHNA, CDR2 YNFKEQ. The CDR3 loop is CASSRDRGRANQPRHF. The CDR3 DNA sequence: TGTGCCAGCAGCAGGGACAGGGGGCGCGCGAATCAGCCCCGGCATTTT.

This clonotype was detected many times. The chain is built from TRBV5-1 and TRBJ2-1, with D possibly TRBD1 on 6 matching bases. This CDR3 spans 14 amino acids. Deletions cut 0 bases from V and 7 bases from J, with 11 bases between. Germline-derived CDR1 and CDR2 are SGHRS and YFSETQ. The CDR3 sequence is CASSLGQGLNEQFF. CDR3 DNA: TGCGCCAGCAGCTTGGGGCAGGGGCTGAATGAGCAGTTCTTC.

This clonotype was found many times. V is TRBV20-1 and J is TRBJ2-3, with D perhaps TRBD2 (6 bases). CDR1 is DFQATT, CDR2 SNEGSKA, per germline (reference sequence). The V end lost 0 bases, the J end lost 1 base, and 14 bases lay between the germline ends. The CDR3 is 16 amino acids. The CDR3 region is CSAREIGGVGTDTQYF. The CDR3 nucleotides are TGCAGTGCTAGAGAGATTGGCGGGGTAGGCACAGATACGCAGTATTTT.

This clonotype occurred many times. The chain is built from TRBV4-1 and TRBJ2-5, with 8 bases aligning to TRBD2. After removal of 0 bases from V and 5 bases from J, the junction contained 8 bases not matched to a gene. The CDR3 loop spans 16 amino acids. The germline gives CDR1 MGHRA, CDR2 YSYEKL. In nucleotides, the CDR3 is TGCGCCAGCAGCCAAGATGCGGGAGGCCTCCGGGAGACCCAGTACTTC. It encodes CASSQDAGGLRETQYF.

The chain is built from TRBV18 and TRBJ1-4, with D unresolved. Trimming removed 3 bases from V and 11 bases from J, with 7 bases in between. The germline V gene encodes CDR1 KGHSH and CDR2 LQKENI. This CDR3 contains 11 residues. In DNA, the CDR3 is TGTGCCAGCTCACCTCAGGAGAAACTGTTTTTT. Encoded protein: CASSPQEKLFF. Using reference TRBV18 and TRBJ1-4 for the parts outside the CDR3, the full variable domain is NAGVMQNPRHLVRRRGQEARLRCSPMKGHSHVYWYRQLPEEGLKFMVYLQKENIIDESGMPKERFSAEFPKEGPSILRIQQVVRGDSAAYFCASSPQEKLFFGSGTQLSVL.

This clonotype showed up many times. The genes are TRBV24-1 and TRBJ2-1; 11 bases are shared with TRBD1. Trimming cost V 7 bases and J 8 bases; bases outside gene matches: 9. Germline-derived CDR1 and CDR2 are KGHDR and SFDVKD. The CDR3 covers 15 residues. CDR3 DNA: TGTGCCACCAGACCTTGGACAGGGGGCCCGGATGAGCAGTTCTTC. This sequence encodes CATRPWTGGPDEQFF.

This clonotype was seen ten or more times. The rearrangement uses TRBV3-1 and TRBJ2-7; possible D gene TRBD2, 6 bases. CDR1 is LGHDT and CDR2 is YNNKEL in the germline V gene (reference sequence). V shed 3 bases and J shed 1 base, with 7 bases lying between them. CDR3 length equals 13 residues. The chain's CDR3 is CASSQTSSYEQYF. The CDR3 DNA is TGTGCCAGCAGCCAGACTAGTTCCTACGAGCAGTACTTC.

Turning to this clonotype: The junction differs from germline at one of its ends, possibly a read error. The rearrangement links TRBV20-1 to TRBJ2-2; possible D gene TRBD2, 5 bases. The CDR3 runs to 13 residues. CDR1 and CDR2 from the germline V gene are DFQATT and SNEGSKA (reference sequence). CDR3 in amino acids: CSARTSLTGELPF. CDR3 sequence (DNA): TGCAGTGCTAGAACCAGCCTCACCGGGGAGCTGCCTTTT.

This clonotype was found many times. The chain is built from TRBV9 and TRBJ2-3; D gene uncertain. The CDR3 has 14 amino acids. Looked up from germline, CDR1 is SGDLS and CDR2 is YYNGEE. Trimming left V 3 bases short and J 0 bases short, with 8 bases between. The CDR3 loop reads CASSGGISTDTQYF. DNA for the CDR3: TGTGCCAGCAGCGGGGGTATTAGCACAGATACGCAGTATTTT.

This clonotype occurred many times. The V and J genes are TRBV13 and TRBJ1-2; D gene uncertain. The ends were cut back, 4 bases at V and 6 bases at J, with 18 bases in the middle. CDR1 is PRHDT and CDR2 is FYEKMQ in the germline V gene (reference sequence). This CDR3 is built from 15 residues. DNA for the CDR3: TGTGCCAGCAGCTCCACCCCTTCCAGAGTTGATGGCTACACCTTC. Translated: CASSSTPSRVDGYTF.